This TCR beta chain was captured by sequencing in a study of T cells after yellow fever vaccination. Study-wide results and caveats: Faster peaking, at day 5 versus 15, marked a secondary response that was weaker.

For TCR, cDNA came from 5'RACE template switching, which added a universal primer site and UMIs. MiXCR, run by TCRdb on the 5' RACE reads, gives a single entry per CDR3 protein. The table lists hundreds of thousands of distinct CDR3 sequences, about 12% of them singletons. V lost 3 bases, J lost 7 bases, and 11 bases lay in between. CDR3 length: 13 amino acids. This clonotype was counted a few times. Its cognate antigen is unknown. The chain has TRBV12-3 or TRBV12-4 and TRBJ2-3, with a weak D call TRBD2 (5 bases). The sequences come from PBMCs, collected on the day of the yellow fever booster vaccination. This TCR derives from a man aged 30-40 years who received the YFV17D yellow fever vaccine. CDR3 amino acids: CASSFGESNTQYF. Here the CDR3 DNA reads TGTGCCAGCAGTTTTGGGGAGAGCAATACGCAGTATTTT.